The source of this TCR beta chain is a study of T cell responses to AZD1222 COVID-19 vaccine. About the research overall: Second doses at about 4 or about 12 weeks were pooled.

Points from the study as a whole: Two AZD1222 doses significantly raised spike-specific TCR breadth and depth over controls. Just five or six AZD1222 recipients were seropositive at baseline. Per reports, nearly half of all spike-specific TCRs target regions that are unmutated in variants.

Details on this clone: Its antigen is as yet unknown.

V was cut by 5 bases and J by 6 bases, with 14 bases left in between. CDR1 is SGHRS and CDR2 is YFSETQ in the germline V gene. The CDR3 consists of 13 residues. Generated by immunoSEQ multiplex PCR, the TCRdb table keeps only in-frame clones and is missing some. The data hold roughly 150,000 clones, with 88% observed a single time. Sequenced material: peripheral blood, taken on day 0 of AZD1222 vaccination. This chain connects TRBV5-1 to TRBJ1-2; D not certain. The sequence derives from an adult in good health. The CDR3 loop reads CASSQGTADGYTF. The CDR3 nucleotides are TGCGCCAGCAGTCAAGGTACAGCCGATGGCTACACCTTC.